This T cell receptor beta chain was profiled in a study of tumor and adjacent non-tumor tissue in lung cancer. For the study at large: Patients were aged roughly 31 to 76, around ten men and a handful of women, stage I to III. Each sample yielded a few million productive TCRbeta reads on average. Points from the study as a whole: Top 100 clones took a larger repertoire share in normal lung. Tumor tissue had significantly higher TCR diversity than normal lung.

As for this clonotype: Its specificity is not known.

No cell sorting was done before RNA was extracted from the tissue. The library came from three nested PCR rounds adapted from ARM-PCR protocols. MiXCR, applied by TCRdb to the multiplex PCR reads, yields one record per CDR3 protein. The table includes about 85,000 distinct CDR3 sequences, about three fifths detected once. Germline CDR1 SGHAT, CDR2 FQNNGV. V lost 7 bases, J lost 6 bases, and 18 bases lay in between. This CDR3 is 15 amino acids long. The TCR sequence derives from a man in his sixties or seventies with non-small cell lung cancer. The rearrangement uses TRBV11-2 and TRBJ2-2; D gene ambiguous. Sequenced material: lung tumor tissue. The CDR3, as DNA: TGTGCCAGCAACATAACTAACGGGTTCGCCGGGGAGCTGTTTTTT. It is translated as CASNITNGFAGELFF.